This T cell receptor (beta chain) was found in a study of shared clonotypes between healthy human individuals. Study-wide results and caveats: The generation probabilities recorded for non-shared clonotypes fell below those of clonotypes shared by all four donors. Shared clonotypes: about 5.3% naive CD4, around 3.5% naive CD8, roughly 2.2% memory CD4, 0.4% to 0.45% memory CD8.

A word on this clone: Antigen: not known.

CD45RA-negative memory and CD45RA+ naive subsets were split from the CD4+ cells. Using immunoSEQ multiplex PCR, the repertoire was profiled, and TCRdb retains in-frame clones only, with some absent. Counted here are 650,000 to 750,000 clones, about three quarters occurring once; the ten biggest clones make up around 2%. The CDR3 sequence is 17 residues long. The V gene's germline CDR1 is SGHDN and CDR2 FVKESK. V shed 4 bases, J shed 8 bases, and the junction held 14 bases outside the gene matches. The origin of this receptor is a woman aged 25 to 45 in good health. The V and J genes are TRBV14 and TRBJ1-4; 9 bases are shared with TRBD1. The sequencing input was memory CD4+ T cells sorted from blood. Subset of the sample: CD45RA-negative fraction. CDR3 protein: CASSRGARTGGTEKLFF. In nucleotides, the CDR3 is TGTGCCAGCAGCCGTGGGGCCCGTACAGGGGGCACGGAAAAACTGTTTTTT.